The clone carrying this T cell receptor beta chain was recorded at least ten times. Antigen specificity is unknown. The data are from a study of Graves' ophthalmopathy and Graves' hyperthyroidism. Exclusion covered patients with other autoimmune diseases or uncontrolled infections (as well as pregnancy or lactation). Diagnostic conclusions were grounded in clinical symptoms, serum thyroxine, TRAb, thyroid ultrasound and orbital computed tomography. Investigators amplified TCR beta CDR3 regions from RNA transcripts. HTBI primers primed a first-round RT-PCR, and a second-round multiplex PCR followed. TCRdb reprocessed the multiplex PCR reads with MiXCR, giving one entry per CDR3 protein. The sample yields roughly 500,000 distinct CDR3 sequences, over 13% seen once. Points from the study as a whole: Discriminating ophthalmopathy from stable hyperthyroidism, a 13-signature model attained a sensitivity of under 90% and a specificity of about 81%. Most thyroid clonotypes expanded beyond 0.001 frequency were also found in blood.

The CDR3 is 15 residues long. CDR1 and CDR2 from the germline V gene are MNHEY and SVGEGT. Trimming left V 4 bases short and J 2 bases short, with 14 bases between. The sequence came from a woman aged 25 to 39 with Graves' ophthalmopathy. The sequenced sample consisted of blood. The J gene is TRBJ2-5, the V gene TRBV6-2 or TRBV6-3; TRBD1 is a possible D gene (5 bases). The CDR3 nucleotides are TGTGCCAGCAGTTCCCGACAGACCGCGCAAGAGACCCAGTACTTC. This translates into CASSSRQTAQETQYF.